These 13 T cell receptor beta chains share one sample of origin, sequenced in a study of patients and donors after allogeneic stem cell transplantation. Using its own MiXCR run on the RT-PCR reads, TCRdb lists one record per CDR3 protein. The sample contains approximately 430,000 distinct CDR3 sequences, 16% of which appear only once. Material: blood, either unsorted or a sorted T cell fraction (not recorded which). The source of these receptors is a human donor who was either an allogeneic HSCT recipient or a stem cell or donor lymphocyte infusion donor (not recorded which). It is not recorded whose cells these are; they may come from a transplant donor.

A few counts support this clonotype. The chain has TRBV15 and TRBJ2-7; maybe TRBD2 (5 bases). CDR1 and CDR2 from the germline V gene are LNHNV and YYDKDF (reference sequence). The V gene lost 8 bases and the J gene lost 5 bases, with 19 bases spanning the gap. There are 14 residues in the CDR3. The chain's CDR3 is CATGRRKGTHEQYF. CDR3 sequence (DNA): TGTGCCACCGGAAGGAGGAAAGGAACCCACGAGCAGTACTTC.

This clonotype was observed a few times. This chain joins TRBV7-3 and TRBJ1-1; possible D gene TRBD1, 5 bases. There are 14 residues in the CDR3. Between the trimmed V and J ends, which lost 4 bases and 5 bases, there was a span of 14 bases. CDR1 SGHTA and CDR2 FQGTGA come from the germline V gene. In DNA, the CDR3 is TGTGCCAGCAGCTCCCCGGGACTGAGAACTGAAGCTTTCTTT. The encoded protein is CASSSPGLRTEAFF.

V gene TRBV6-1 combines with J gene TRBJ1-1; D is unresolved. V was trimmed by 2 bases and J by 4 bases, leaving 11 bases between them. Germline CDR1 and CDR2: MNHNS and SASEGT. The CDR3 consists of 14 residues. The CDR3 nucleotides read TGTGCCAGCAGTGAACCGGGGTTGGCCACTGAAGCTTTCTTT. Translating it yields CASSEPGLATEAFF.

The rearrangement uses TRBV10-3 and TRBJ2-5; the D call may be TRBD1 or TRBD2 (7 bases each). There are 15 residues in the CDR3. Germline assignment: CDR1 ENHRY and CDR2 SYGVKD. Trimming took 6 bases from V and 0 from J, leaving 14 bases between them. CDR3 amino acids: CAIRGGTDYQETQYF. As DNA, the CDR3 is TGTGCCATCAGGGGAGGGACAGACTACCAAGAGACCCAGTACTTC.

This chain links TRBV7-9 with TRBJ1-2; TRBD1 might be the D (6 bases). This CDR3 comprises 15 residues. Germline V gene sequence: CDR1 SEHNR, CDR2 FQNEAQ (reference sequence). The germline V and J ends were trimmed by 5 bases and 6 bases, with 19 bases remaining between them. The CDR3: CASSPINERGNGYTF. In DNA form, the CDR3 reads TGTGCCAGCAGCCCCATTAATGAAAGGGGGAATGGCTACACCTTC.

J is TRBJ2-2 and V is TRBV28; D unresolved. This CDR3 contains 16 residues. Germline V gives CDR1 MDHEN, CDR2 SYDVKM. V lost 7 bases and J 6 bases, leaving 21 bases between the germline ends. DNA of the CDR3: TGTGCCAGCACCTGGTCTAGTTGGCTGTCGGCCGGGGAGCTGTTTTTT. This gives the protein CASTWSSWLSAGELFF. Using reference TRBV28 and TRBJ2-2 for the parts outside the CDR3, the full variable domain is DVKVTQSSRYLVKRTGEKVFLECVQDMDHENMFWYRQDPGLGLRLIYFSYDVKMKEKGDIPEGYSVSREKKERFSLILESASTNQTSMYLCASTWSSWLSAGELFFGEGSRLTVL.

In its sample, this clonotype was seen a few times. The chain carries TRBV2 and TRBJ1-2; D uncertain. CDR1 is SNHLY, CDR2 FYNNEI, per germline. Trimming pared 4 bases from V and 6 bases from J, leaving 15 bases between. The CDR3 is 14 residues long. This CDR3 is CASSGQDRNHGYTF. DNA for the CDR3: TGTGCCAGCAGTGGTCAGGATAGGAACCATGGCTACACCTTC.

The gene calls are TRBV7-8 and TRBJ2-6; a possible D gene is TRBD1 (5 bases). V lost 5 bases, J lost 1 base, and 12 bases lay in between. This CDR3 contains 16 residues. Germline CDR1 reads SGHVS; CDR2 reads FQNEAQ. DNA of the CDR3: TGTGCCAGCAGCGCCCGACAGATTTCTGGGGCCAACGTCCTGACTTTC. Protein product: CASSARQISGANVLTF.

This clonotype was recorded at least ten times. The chain has TRBV25-1 and TRBJ2-7; D is unresolved. Germline V lookup: CDR1 MGHDK, CDR2 SYGVNS. The V gene lost 1 base and the J gene lost 5 bases, with 9 bases spanning the gap. CDR3 length: 13 amino acids. As DNA, the CDR3 is TGTGCCAGCAGTGAATCTGGGATTCACGAGCAGTACTTC. This encodes CASSESGIHEQYF.

Here the CDR3 DNA reads TGTGCCTGGGGAGGACAGGGGGCCTACGAGCAGTACTTC. This translates into CAWGGQGAYEQYF. This chain uses TRBV30 with TRBJ2-7, with TRBD1 matching over 10 bases. CDR3 length: 13 amino acids. V lost 5 bases and J lost 2; bases outside the gene matches: 3. The V gene's germline CDR1 is GTSNPN and CDR2 SVGIG (reference sequence). Full variable domain (remainder filled in from reference TRBV30 and TRBJ2-7): SQTIHQWPATLVQPVGSPLSLECTVEGTSNPNLYWYRQAAGRGLQLLFYSVGIGQISSEVPQNLSASRPQDRQFILSSKKLLLSDSGFYLCAWGGQGAYEQYFGPGTRLTVT.

The table lists this clonotype with many counts. This chain joins TRBV12-3 or TRBV12-4 and TRBJ1-1; D is perhaps TRBD1 (5 bases). The germline V and J ends were trimmed by 6 bases and 4 bases, with 15 bases remaining between them. The CDR3 loop spans 14 amino acids. CDR3 coding DNA: TGTGCCAGCAGGGGACCCGGGCAGGGCACTGAAGCTTTCTTT. Translating gives CASRGPGQGTEAFF.

V gene TRBV20-1 combines with J gene TRBJ1-1; D unresolved. The V end was cut by 0 bases, the J end by 2 bases, with 4 bases between. Germline-derived CDR1 and CDR2 are DFQATT and SNEGSKA (reference sequence). CDR3 length equals 12 residues. DNA of the CDR3: TGCAGTGCTAGAGATCATAACACTGAAGCTTTCTTT. Translation gives CSARDHNTEAFF.

This clonotype was detected a few times. The rearrangement uses TRBV5-1 and TRBJ1-1; a weak D match, TRBD1 (5 bases). Trimming took 3 bases from V and 6 from J, leaving 12 bases between them. The germline CDR1 and CDR2 sequences are SGHRS and YFSETQ. CDR3 length: 13 amino acids. CDR3 sequence: CASSSPGRSEAFF. In nucleotides, the CDR3 is TGCGCCAGCAGCTCCCCGGGACGCTCTGAAGCTTTCTTT.